Below, 26 T cell receptor beta chains from the same sample are listed, as sequenced in a study of blood T cells in healthy people across ages. Sample-barcoded 5' priming and a J-beta primer mix drove a second PCR of about 6 to 12 cycles. TCRdb independently ran MiXCR on the 5' RACE reads; one entry per CDR3 protein. The repertoire has fewer than 1 million distinct CDR3 sequences, approximately 48% of them found once; the top ten carry about 21%. Source material: blood. Every receptor here comes from a man aged 60 to 75 in good health.

This chain uses TRBV24-1 with TRBJ2-5, with 10 positions matching TRBD1. V shed 2 bases, J shed 11 bases, and the junction held 10 bases outside the gene matches. Germline assignment: CDR1 KGHDR and CDR2 SFDVKD. This CDR3 has 15 amino acids. CDR3 nucleotides: TGTGCCACCAGTGATTCTGGACAGGGGGGGAATGAGCAGTACTTC. It yields the protein CATSDSGQGGNEQYF.

The chain joins TRBV7-6 to TRBJ2-3; TRBD1 is a possible D gene (7 bases). The germline V gene encodes CDR1 SGHVS and CDR2 FNYEAQ. The CDR3 contains 16 residues. V was clipped by 5 bases and J by 9 bases, with 24 bases between them. The CDR3 DNA follows: TGTGCCAGCAGCCCAGACGGAGGGGGCATGAGATCCACGCAGTATTTT. Translated, it gives CASSPDGGGMRSTQYF.

A few counts support this clonotype. This chain connects TRBV21-1 to TRBJ1-2; TRBD1 is the table's D call, not checked against the DNA. TRBV21-1 is flagged as a pseudogene. The CDR3 is 15 residues long. This chain's CDR3 is CASSKAQTGGYGYTF. DNA of the CDR3: TGTGCCAGCAGCAAAGCCCAGACAGGGGGCTATGGCTACACCTTC.

This chain connects TRBV7-2 to TRBJ2-7, with 10 positions matching TRBD2. Matching the DNA end better, TRBJ2-5 makes the J call doubtful. There are 16 residues in the CDR3. CDR1 SGHTA and CDR2 FQGNSA come from the germline V gene. This CDR3 reads CASSLILAGSRETQYF. The CDR3 DNA reads TGTGCCAGCAGCTTAATACTAGCGGGGTCACGGGAGACCCAGTACTTC.

This clonotype has just a few counts. The rearrangement uses TRBV2 and TRBJ2-7; D possibly matches TRBD1 or TRBD2 (6 bases each). V gave up 6 bases and J gave up 0 bases, with 18 bases separating them. Germline V CDR1 and CDR2: SNHLY, FYNNEI. CDR3 length: 16 residues. CDR3 loop: CASSNTRGTPSYEQYF. In nucleotides, the CDR3 is TGTGCCAGCAGCAACACACGGGGGACACCCTCCTACGAGCAGTACTTC.

The chain has TRBV4-1 and TRBJ2-5, with 15 nucleotides matching TRBD2. The J call may be in error: the DNA end matches TRBJ2-7 better. The germline CDR1 and CDR2 sequences are MGHRA and YSYEKL. This CDR3 is built from 16 residues. The CDR3 DNA is TGCGCCAGCAGCCATGGACTAGCGGGGGGGCAGTACGAGCAGTACTTC. Translated, it gives CASSHGLAGGQYEQYF.

This clonotype was counted a few times. The rearrangement uses TRBV7-2 and TRBJ1-6; D gene uncertain. Trimming took 4 bases from V and 0 from J, leaving 4 bases between them. This CDR3 spans 14 amino acids. Germline values: CDR1 SGHTA, CDR2 FQGNSA. This CDR3 is CASSSSSYNSPLHF. Written as DNA, the CDR3 is TGTGCCAGCAGCTCGAGCTCCTATAATTCACCCCTCCACTTT.

A remark on this clonotype: A much larger clone differs from this one at a single base, so this may be a read error. The chain employs TRBV14 and TRBJ1-4; D remains ambiguous. Trimming removed 1 base from V and 3 bases from J, with 6 bases in between. The germline gives CDR1 SGHDN, CDR2 FVKESK. This CDR3 spans 14 amino acids. CDR3 loop: CASSQGESNEKLFF. The CDR3 DNA sequence: TGTGCCAGCAGCCAAGGGGAGTCTAATGAAAAACTGTTTTTT.

This clonotype was seen only a few times. V is TRBV9 and J is TRBJ2-1; weak D call: TRBD1 (9 bases). V shed 0 bases and J shed 9 bases, with 19 bases lying between them. The germline V gene encodes CDR1 SGDLS and CDR2 YYNGEE. The CDR3 is 16 amino acids. This CDR3 reads CASSVGAGQGTSEQFF. The CDR3 bases are TGTGCCAGCAGCGTAGGTGCTGGACAGGGGACTAGTGAGCAGTTCTTC.

This clonotype was seen more than once but under ten times. The chain uses TRBV6-5 and TRBJ1-1; 8 bases are shared with TRBD1. Looked up from germline, CDR1 is MNHEY and CDR2 is SVGAGI. The CDR3 runs 13 residues. Germline trimming cut 6 bases from V and 4 bases from J; bases unmatched to any gene: 4. CDR3 region: CASSPDRATEAFF. Written as DNA, the CDR3 is TGTGCCAGCAGCCCGGACAGGGCCACTGAAGCTTTCTTT.

This rearrangement joins TRBV27 to TRBJ1-2, with D maybe TRBD1 (6 bases). The CDR3 length is 13 residues. The V and J ends lost 0 bases and 8 bases respectively, with 10 bases between them. Germline CDR1 reads MNHEY; CDR2 reads SMNVEV (reference sequence). CDR3 in DNA: TGTGCCAGCAGTTTATCGGGGGGGGCCGGCTACACCTTC. This encodes CASSLSGGAGYTF.

On this clonotype: It may be a read error: a sequence one base away is much more abundant. The genes are TRBV10-3 and TRBJ2-2; 9 nucleotides line up with TRBD1. Germline loops: CDR1 ENHRY, CDR2 SYGVKD. This CDR3 is 17 amino acids long. Unmatched junction bases numbered 13, after V lost 6 bases and J lost 5 bases. As DNA, the CDR3 is TGTGCCATCAGACCCCGGGACAGGGTATTTAGGACCGGGGAGCTGTTTTTT. Encoded protein: CAIRPRDRVFRTGELFF.

V gene TRBV6-2 or TRBV6-3 combines with J gene TRBJ2-7; 9 bases line up with TRBD2. The CDR3 spans 16 residues. CDR1 and CDR2 from the germline V gene are MNHEY and SVGEGT. V lost 3 bases, J lost 0 bases, and 6 bases stayed unmatched. The CDR3 reads CASSYSRSGSSYEQYF. CDR3 bases: TGTGCCAGCAGTTATTCGCGTAGCGGGAGCTCCTACGAGCAGTACTTC.

This chain uses TRBV7-9 with TRBJ2-3, with D unclear. The CDR3 contains 17 residues. Germline V CDR1 and CDR2: SEHNR, FQNEAQ (reference sequence). V shed 1 base and J shed 0 bases, with 14 bases lying between them. CDR3 amino acids: CASSLEYGESSTDTQYF. CDR3 sequence (DNA): TGTGCCAGCAGCTTAGAGTACGGCGAGTCTAGCACAGATACGCAGTATTTT. Complete variable domain (other parts from reference TRBV7-9 and TRBJ2-3): DTGVSQNPRHKITKRGQNVTFRCDPISEHNRLYWYRQTLGQGPEFLTYFQNEAQLEKSRLLSDRFSAERPKGSFSTLEIQRTEQGDSAMYLCASSLEYGESSTDTQYFGPGTRLTVL.

The V and J genes are TRBV2 and TRBJ2-5; no definite D call. The J call may not be correct, given that the DNA end is closer to TRBJ2-7. The CDR3 runs 11 residues. The V gene's germline CDR1 is SNHLY and CDR2 FYNNEI. The CDR3 nucleotides are TGTGCCAGCAGGATAACCCCCGAGCAGTACTTC. Its translation: CASRITPEQYF.

This chain joins TRBV5-1 and TRBJ1-4; D is possibly TRBD1 (5 bases). This CDR3 has 15 amino acids. Looked up from germline, CDR1 is SGHRS and CDR2 is YFSETQ. Between the trimmed V and J ends, which lost 8 bases and 4 bases, there was a span of 18 bases. CDR3 bases: TGCGCCAGTAGATCTCGACGGGGCCTTAATGAAAAACTGTTTTTT. This sequence encodes CASRSRRGLNEKLFF.

This clonotype was observed a handful of times. The chain joins TRBV7-9 to TRBJ2-1; D possibly corresponds to TRBD1 (6 bases). Trimming removed 2 bases at V and 9 bases at J, with 11 bases between. This CDR3 contains 13 residues. In germline, CDR1 is SEHNR, CDR2 FQNEAQ (reference sequence). The CDR3 loop reads CASSLLGGPEQFF. Here the CDR3 DNA reads TGTGCCAGCAGCTTATTAGGGGGACCTGAGCAGTTCTTC.

The chain combines TRBV5-4 with TRBJ2-7; a possible D gene is TRBD1 (5 bases). This CDR3 region has 13 residues. The V gene's germline CDR1 is SGHNT and CDR2 YYREEE (reference sequence). The V and J ends lost 4 bases and 6 bases respectively, with 14 bases between them. For the CDR3, the DNA is TGTGCCAGCAGCGTTTGGACACTGGGCGAGCAGTACTTC. This translates into CASSVWTLGEQYF.

CDR3 loop: CASSTTVNTDTQYF. CDR3 coding DNA: TGCGCCAGCAGCACGACAGTAAACACAGATACGCAGTATTTT. The chain employs TRBV5-1 and TRBJ2-3; D perhaps matches TRBD1 (5 bases). This CDR3 has 14 residues. Trimming left V 4 bases short and J 2 bases short, with 11 bases between. Germline CDR1 is SGHRS and CDR2 is YFSETQ.

The chain couples TRBV5-1 to TRBJ2-7, with D hard to call. CDR1 SGHRS and CDR2 YFSETQ come from the germline V gene. Trimming stripped 2 bases from V and 0 bases from J, with 12 bases between. The CDR3 runs to 15 residues. The CDR3 is CASSFSQAYSYEQYF. CDR3 nucleotide sequence: TGCGCCAGCAGCTTTTCGCAGGCTTACTCCTACGAGCAGTACTTC.

This clonotype turned up a few times. The chain joins TRBV5-8 to TRBJ2-5; the D is unclear. The DNA end is a closer match to TRBJ2-7, so the J assignment may be wrong. The CDR3 has 13 residues. The germline gives CDR1 SGHTS, CDR2 YDEGEE. The CDR3 protein is CAYSRGSAYEQYF. The DNA of the CDR3 is TGTGCCTATTCCCGAGGCTCGGCGTACGAGCAGTACTTC.

Remarks on this clonotype: Compared with germline, one end of the junction differs, possibly owing to a read error. The chain couples TRBV6-2 or TRBV6-3 to TRBJ2-5, with TRBD1 identical over 9 bases. The J call may be faulty, since TRBJ2-7 better matches the DNA end. Germline V gene sequence: CDR1 MNHEY, CDR2 SVGEGT. The CDR3 length is 17 residues. The CDR3: CASSYTTGTGSPYEQYF. The DNA for the CDR3 is TGTGCAAGCAGCTATACAACCGGGACAGGGTCCCCCTACGAGCAGTACTTC.

This clonotype was observed a few times. This rearrangement joins TRBV28 to TRBJ2-1; D call uncertain. The J call is uncertain, as TRBJ2-7 better fits the DNA end. Germline CDR1 is MDHEN and CDR2 is SYDVKM. CDR3 size: 14 residues. This CDR3 is CASSSARSYNEQYF. The CDR3 DNA reads TGTGCCAGCAGTTCGGCTAGGTCCTACAATGAGCAGTACTTC.

The rearrangement uses TRBV20-1 and TRBJ2-1; D might be TRBD1 (6 bases). CDR1 and CDR2 from the germline V gene are DFQATT and SNEGSKA (reference sequence). This CDR3 spans 14 amino acids. Trimming took off 6 bases at V and 4 bases at J, with 16 bases between the two ends. The CDR3 here is CSAWTANLYNEQFF. The DNA of the CDR3 is TGCAGTGCCTGGACAGCGAACCTTTACAATGAGCAGTTCTTC.

The chain recombines TRBV6-6 with TRBJ1-2, with 9 bases lining up with TRBD1. Germline assignment: CDR1 MNHNY and CDR2 SVGAGI (reference sequence). There are 16 residues in the CDR3. J lost 8 bases, V lost 0 bases, and 10 bases had no gene match. CDR3 protein: CASSYSSVQGAGGYTF. The DNA for the CDR3 is TGTGCCAGCAGTTACTCTTCGGTACAGGGGGCAGGAGGCTACACCTTC.

The rearrangement joins TRBV28 to TRBJ2-7; 10 nucleotides align to TRBD1. The ends lost 5 bases at V and 5 bases at J; junction bases unmatched: 9. This CDR3 region has 15 residues. CDR1 MDHEN and CDR2 SYDVKM come from the germline V gene. CDR3 coding DNA: TGTGCCAGCAGTGGAACCGGGACAGGGGTACACGAGCAGTACTTC. This translates into CASSGTGTGVHEQYF.